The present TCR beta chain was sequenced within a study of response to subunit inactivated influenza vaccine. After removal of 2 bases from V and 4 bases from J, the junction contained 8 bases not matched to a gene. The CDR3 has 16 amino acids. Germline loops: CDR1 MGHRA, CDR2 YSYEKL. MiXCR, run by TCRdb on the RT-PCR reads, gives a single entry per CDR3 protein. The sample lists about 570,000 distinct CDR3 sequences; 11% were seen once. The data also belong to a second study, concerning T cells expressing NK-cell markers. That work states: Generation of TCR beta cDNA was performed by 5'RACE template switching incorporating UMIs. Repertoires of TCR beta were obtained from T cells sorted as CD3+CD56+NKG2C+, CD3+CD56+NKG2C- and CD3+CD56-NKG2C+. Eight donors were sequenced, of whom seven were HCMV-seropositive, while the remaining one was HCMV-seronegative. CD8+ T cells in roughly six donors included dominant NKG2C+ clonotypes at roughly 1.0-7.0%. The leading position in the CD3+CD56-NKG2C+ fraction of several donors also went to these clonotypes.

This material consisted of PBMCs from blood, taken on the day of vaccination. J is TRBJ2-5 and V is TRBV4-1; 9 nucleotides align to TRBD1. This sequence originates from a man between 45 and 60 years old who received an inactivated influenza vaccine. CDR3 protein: CASSQSGTGNLETQYF. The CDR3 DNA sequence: TGCGCCAGCAGCCAATCCGGGACAGGGAATTTAGAGACCCAGTACTTC.